The entry below describes one T cell receptor beta chain. The antigen remains unidentified. This sample was taken from a study of CD8 T cells in ankylosing spondylitis. Regarding the study as a whole: In ankylosing spondylitis blood, a motif of roughly 8 highly homologous TCR beta variants appeared characteristic.

CDR1 is KGHSH and CDR2 is LQKENI in the germline V gene. The junction had 6 bases not matched to a gene; V was cut back by 2 bases and J by 1 base. The CDR3 contains 17 residues. MiXCR was run by TCRdb on the 5' RACE reads, yielding one entry per CDR3 protein. Among hundreds of thousands of distinct CDR3 sequences listed, 10% to 15% were seen once. This clonotype was sampled from a male donor with ankylosing spondylitis. The sample was blood, either unsorted or a sorted T cell fraction (not recorded which). The rearrangement uses TRBV18 and TRBJ1-3; 9 nucleotides line up with TRBD1. In DNA form, the CDR3 reads TGTGCCAGCTCACCAGGCGGGGGACAGGGATCTGGAAACACCATATATTTT. The encoded protein is CASSPGGGQGSGNTIYF.